This entry features one TCR beta chain sequence. These data belong to a study of blood T cell repertoires in COVID-19. Study summary: Donors in the United States, Italy and Spain gave samples during acute or convalescent COVID-19. Nucleic acid was either cDNA or gDNA, and it came from T cells, B-cell-depleted T cells, or PBMCs.

The J segment lost 3 bases and the V segment lost 5 bases, leaving 8 bases of the junction unmatched. This CDR3 region has 15 residues. Germline CDR1 is SEHNR and CDR2 is FQNEAQ (reference sequence). Original processing methods: The authors estimated nucleated cell counts from reference gene primer amplification. Only in-frame clones appear in the TCRdb table, and some are missing; sequencing was by immunoSEQ multiplex PCR. The V and J calls and clone size come from that table; D and trimming were worked out from the DNA. The repertoire holds 30,000 to 40,000 clones, about 90% seen once, with around a quarter in the top ten.

Sequenced: peripheral blood. The sequence was collected from a man in his fifties or sixties with active or convalescent COVID-19. The chain joins TRBV7-9 to TRBJ2-5, with 8 bases that match TRBD2. The CDR3 spells CASSPRLAQEETQYF. In DNA, the CDR3 is TGTGCCAGCAGCCCCCGACTAGCGCAAGAAGAGACCCAGTACTTC.